These 15 T cell receptor beta chains share one sample of origin, sequenced in a study of T-cell reconstitution after alpha-beta-depleted transplantation in children. TCRbeta library construction was performed incorporating unique molecular identifiers. TCRdb re-derived calls from the PCR reads in MiXCR, one entry per CDR3 protein. Among about 540,000 distinct CDR3 sequences listed, 18% were seen once. The specimen comprised PBMCs from the stem cell graft donor, sampled from the stem cell graft. The source is a human donor who donated a stem cell graft to a child with acute lymphoblastic leukemia.

This chain connects TRBV20-1 to TRBJ1-1; maybe TRBD1 (5 bases). V was clipped by 0 bases and J by 1 base, with 15 bases between them. Germline CDR1 is DFQATT and CDR2 is SNEGSKA (reference sequence). The CDR3 is made up of 16 amino acids. This CDR3 is CSARDLGRRRNTEAFF. The CDR3 coding sequence is TGCAGTGCTAGAGATCTGGGACGCCGGAGGAACACTGAAGCTTTCTTT.

The CDR3 protein is CASSEGQSYGGQETQYF. CDR3 nucleotide sequence: TGTGCCAGCAGCGAAGGACAATCATACGGTGGCCAAGAGACCCAGTACTTC. The chain links TRBV7-6 to TRBJ2-5; D is possibly TRBD1 (5 bases). From germline, CDR1 is SGHVS and CDR2 FNYEAQ. V was cut by 5 bases and J by 1 base, with 20 bases left in between. This CDR3 spans 17 amino acids.

V usage is TRBV29-1 and J usage is TRBJ1-4, with 7 bases matching TRBD1. Germline loops: CDR1 SQVTM, CDR2 ANQGSEA. V was pared by 6 bases and J by 4 bases, with 8 bases of the junction left unmatched. This CDR3 spans 14 amino acids. The CDR3 here is CSVPTGSGNEKLFF. CDR3 DNA sequence: TGCAGCGTCCCGACAGGGAGCGGTAATGAAAAACTGTTTTTT.

The rearrangement links TRBV29-1 to TRBJ2-7; TRBD1 matches at 7 bases. The CDR3 is 14 amino acids. Germline V CDR1 and CDR2: SQVTM, ANQGSEA. V was pared by 5 bases and J by 4 bases, with 11 bases of the junction left unmatched. CDR3 amino acids: CSVWETGSGYEQYF. The CDR3, as DNA: TGCAGCGTTTGGGAGACAGGGTCTGGGTACGAGCAGTACTTC.

This clonotype was seen a handful of times. The CDR3 DNA sequence: TGTGCCAGCAGCGTAGAGCTAGCGGGAGGGAGCACAGATACGCAGTATTTT. This encodes CASSVELAGGSTDTQYF. The chain recombines TRBV9 with TRBJ2-3; 12 bases match TRBD2. Trimming removed 0 bases from V and 0 bases from J; junction bases left unmatched: 2. Germline V lookup: CDR1 SGDLS, CDR2 YYNGEE. There are 17 residues in the CDR3.

This clonotype has a handful of counts. This sequence joins TRBV7-9 and TRBJ1-1; D is possibly TRBD1 (6 bases). Germline V CDR1 and CDR2: SEHNR, FQNEAQ (reference sequence). V was shortened by 7 bases and J by 2 bases, with 17 bases between the two germline ends. This CDR3 has 15 residues. The DNA of the CDR3 is TGTGCCAGCACCCCTTTGGGGGGCACTAACACTGAAGCTTTCTTT. Encoded protein: CASTPLGGTNTEAFF. The entire variable domain, with the rest obtained from reference TRBV7-9 and TRBJ1-1, is as follows: DTGVSQNPRHKITKRGQNVTFRCDPISEHNRLYWYRQTLGQGPEFLTYFQNEAQLEKSRLLSDRFSAERPKGSFSTLEIQRTEQGDSAMYLCASTPLGGTNTEAFFGQGTRLTVV.

Comment on this clonotype: The junction differs from germline at one of its ends, possibly a read error. The CDR3 sequence is CSAVQGLENSQYF. In nucleotides, the CDR3 is TGCAGTGCTGTACAGGGTTTGGAAAACAGTCAGTACTTC. J is TRBJ2-4 and V is TRBV20-1; D possibly corresponds to TRBD1 (6 bases). Germline CDR1 and CDR2: DFQATT and SNEGSKA (reference sequence). The CDR3 spans 13 residues.

This clonotype was detected only a few times. The chain combines TRBV9 with TRBJ2-2; 8 bases align to TRBD1. V was pared by 3 bases and J by 7 bases, with 5 bases of the junction left unmatched. The V gene's germline CDR1 is SGDLS and CDR2 YYNGEE. CDR3 length equals 14 residues. The CDR3 DNA sequence: TGTGCCAGCAGCGAAACAGGGGGTGTCGGGGAGCTGTTTTTT. Amino acid sequence: CASSETGGVGELFF.

The table lists this clonotype with a few counts. This chain uses TRBV7-8 with TRBJ2-1, with 10 bases lining up with TRBD2. CDR3 size: 17 residues. The ends lost 9 bases at V and 1 base at J; junction bases unmatched: 12. CDR1 and CDR2 (germline): SGHVS, FQNEAQ. The CDR3 region is CASRPSGSPRSYNEQFF. The CDR3 bases are TGTGCCAGTAGGCCTAGCGGGAGCCCCCGATCCTACAATGAGCAGTTCTTC.

This clonotype was picked up a small number of times. V gene TRBV3-1 combines with J gene TRBJ2-1; no reliable D call. Between the trimmed V and J ends, which lost 1 base and 1 base, there was a span of 11 bases. Per the germline V gene, CDR1 is LGHDT and CDR2 is YNNKEL (reference sequence). The CDR3 loop spans 16 amino acids. DNA of the CDR3: TGTGCCAGCAGCCAAGCTCTAGGGCGGTCCTACAATGAGCAGTTCTTC. Its translation is CASSQALGRSYNEQFF.

The chain uses TRBV5-1 and TRBJ2-7; D may be TRBD1 (6 bases). Germline V CDR1 and CDR2: SGHRS, YFSETQ. There are 20 residues in the CDR3. V lost 0 bases and J 1 base, leaving 26 bases between the germline ends. CDR3 region: CASSLAGNRDTFLGSYEQYF. CDR3 bases: TGCGCCAGCAGCTTGGCCGGAAACAGGGATACCTTCCTTGGTTCCTACGAGCAGTACTTC.

The rearrangement uses TRBV5-6 and TRBJ2-1, with D possibly matching TRBD2 (6 bases). CDR1 and CDR2 from the germline V gene are SGHDT and YYEEEE. The V end lost 4 bases, the J end lost 8 bases, and 13 bases lay between the germline ends. The CDR3 loop spans 13 amino acids. The CDR3 DNA is TGTGCCAGCAGCATTGGACTATTTCATGAGCAGTTCTTC. As protein: CASSIGLFHEQFF.

This clonotype came up a few times. This chain uses TRBV6-5 with TRBJ1-6, with D perhaps TRBD1 (6 bases). The germline V gene encodes CDR1 MNHEY and CDR2 SVGAGI. CDR3 length: 14 amino acids. The ends were cut back, 4 bases at V and 6 bases at J, with 10 bases in the middle. This CDR3 is CASSSDSFNSPLHF. For the CDR3, the DNA is TGTGCCAGCAGTTCGGACAGTTTTAATTCACCCCTCCACTTT.

This chain joins TRBV5-1 and TRBJ1-2, with 11 bases lining up with TRBD1. Losses at the gene ends were 4 bases for V and 4 bases for J; bases not matched to a gene: 3. The CDR3 has 14 residues. CDR1 and CDR2 (germline): SGHRS, YFSETQ. The CDR3 here is CASSLDRGLYGYTF. The DNA for the CDR3 is TGCGCCAGCAGCCTGGACAGGGGGCTCTATGGCTACACCTTC.

This sequence joins TRBV6-1 and TRBJ2-7; either TRBD1 or TRBD2 may supply D (5 bases each). Trimming removed 6 bases from V and 2 bases from J, with 14 bases in between. The length of the CDR3 is 14 residues. Germline CDR1 is MNHNS and CDR2 is SASEGT. CDR3 region: CASRTGTPPYEQYF. The CDR3, as DNA: TGTGCCAGCAGGACCGGGACCCCGCCCTACGAGCAGTACTTC.